The text below deals with one T cell receptor (beta chain). Its antigen is still unknown. This entry belongs to a study of cytomegalovirus exposure and HLA in healthy donors. Germline V gene sequence: CDR1 LGHNA, CDR2 YSLEER. J was trimmed by 2 bases and V by 0 bases; bases with no gene match: 7. The CDR3 is 16 residues long. Vbeta (60) and Jbeta (13) primers were used in the PCR. Profiling relied on immunoSEQ multiplex PCR, and the TCRdb table lists in-frame clones only, not all of them. This table has tens of thousands of clones, over 75% appearing once. General observations from the study: As immune exposure information, only CMV serostatus was available. Some V segments, TRBV6-2 and TRBV6-3 among them, were indistinguishable and were therefore excluded.

J is TRBJ2-7 and V is TRBV4-3; 7 bases are a match to TRBD2. The receptor's source is a female donor in good health and CMV-seronegative. Sequencing was carried out using PBMCs. The CDR3: CASSQEPTSSPYEQYF. In DNA, the CDR3 is TGCGCCAGCAGCCAAGAGCCGACTAGCTCCCCCTACGAGCAGTACTTC.